These 7 T cell receptor beta chains originate from one sample sequenced in a study of T cells in localized non-small cell lung cancer. Using immunoSEQ multiplex PCR, the repertoire was profiled, and TCRdb retains in-frame clones only, with some absent. The sample records roughly 48,000 clones, less than 85% being singletons. Sequenced material: PBMCs, taken before any cancer treatment. The receptors stem from a woman between 40 and 69 years old with stage II lung adenocarcinoma.

This CDR3 is CASRAPGGEGSNETYNEQFF. As DNA, the CDR3 is TGTGCCAGCAGAGCCCCGGGGGGCGAGGGCTCAAATGAGACCTACAATGAGCAGTTCTTC. The chain carries TRBV27 and TRBJ2-1; possible D gene TRBD2, 7 bases. The CDR3 is 20 amino acids. Germline CDR1 reads MNHEY; CDR2 reads SMNVEV (reference sequence). V was pared by 6 bases and J by 2 bases, with 29 bases between.

This rearrangement joins TRBV28 to TRBJ1-2; D might be TRBD1 (5 bases). This CDR3 contains 13 residues. The germline CDR1 and CDR2 sequences are MDHEN and SYDVKM. Trimming took off 3 bases at V and 7 bases at J, with 12 bases between the two ends. CDR3 residues: CASSLGGSIGYTF. CDR3 nucleotides: TGTGCCAGCAGTTTGGGGGGATCTATTGGCTACACCTTC.

This clone was counted many times. The genes are TRBV6-6 and TRBJ1-1; TRBD1 matches 7 bases. V gave up 6 bases and J gave up 6 bases; unmatched junction bases: 10. This CDR3 is built from 14 residues. Germline V lookup: CDR1 MNHNY, CDR2 SVGAGI (reference sequence). The CDR3 nucleotides are TGTGCCAGCAGCCCCGGACAGGCGGCTTCTGAAGCTTTCTTT. Amino acids: CASSPGQAASEAFF.

This chain links TRBV5-5 with TRBJ1-1; D ambiguous. Germline-derived CDR1 and CDR2 are SGHKS and YYEKEE (reference sequence). Trimming shortened V by 0 bases and J by 0 bases, and 9 bases separated the two germline ends. The length of the CDR3 is 15 residues. The DNA for the CDR3 is TGTGCCAGCAGCTTGGAGGCCACAGTGAACACTGAAGCTTTCTTT. This codes for CASSLEATVNTEAFF.

This chain connects TRBV9 to TRBJ2-1; 10 positions agree with TRBD2. The ends lost 2 bases at V and 8 bases at J; junction bases unmatched: 10. The CDR3 runs to 16 residues. Germline assignment: CDR1 SGDLS and CDR2 YYNGEE. The CDR3 is CASSVMQRGGGDEQFF. The CDR3 DNA reads TGTGCCAGCAGCGTGATGCAGCGGGGGGGCGGAGATGAGCAGTTCTTC.

This sequence joins TRBV28 and TRBJ1-5; D remains ambiguous. Germline V gives CDR1 MDHEN, CDR2 SYDVKM. Trimming pared 2 bases from V and 4 bases from J, leaving 6 bases between. The CDR3 is 13 amino acids. The CDR3 DNA reads TGTGCCAGCAGTTTACTAGGAAATCAGCCCCAGCATTTT. Translation gives CASSLLGNQPQHF. The full variable domain, completed using reference TRBV28 and TRBJ1-5, is DVKVTQSSRYLVKRTGEKVFLECVQDMDHENMFWYRQDPGLGLRLIYFSYDVKMKEKGDIPEGYSVSREKKERFSLILESASTNQTSMYLCASSLLGNQPQHFGDGTRLSIL.

The chain carries TRBV6-6 and TRBJ1-1; D not resolved. The germline V gene has CDR1 MNHNY and CDR2 SVGAGI (reference sequence). V lost 0 bases to trimming and J lost 7 bases, with 12 bases between them. The CDR3 extends over 14 amino acids. CDR3 coding DNA: TGTGCCAGCAGTTACTCGATCTCGGACGGTGAAGCTTTCTTT. Residues: CASSYSISDGEAFF.